The 5 T cell receptor beta chains below come from one sample, sequenced in a study of T-cell reconstitution after alpha-beta-depleted transplantation in children. The TCRbeta library was prepared with unique molecular identifiers. TCRdb processed the PCR reads anew with MiXCR; each CDR3 protein has one entry. The profile covers roughly 180,000 distinct CDR3 sequences, with less than 15% appearing a single time and about 12% taken by the ten largest. Specimen: PBMCs from the stem cell graft donor, collected from the stem cell graft. Receptors were obtained from a human donor who donated a stem cell graft to a child with acute lymphoblastic leukemia.

The chain combines TRBV20-1 with TRBJ2-1, with 9 nucleotides matching TRBD2. The CDR3 loop spans 16 amino acids. The trim removed 6 bases at V and 0 bases at J, leaving 9 bases unmatched. Germline V gene sequence: CDR1 DFQATT, CDR2 SNEGSKA (reference sequence). CDR3 bases: TGCAGTGCCCTCGGGGTAGCGGGAGTCTCCTACAATGAGCAGTTCTTC. Translated: CSALGVAGVSYNEQFF.

This clonotype was observed many times. The chain links TRBV20-1 to TRBJ1-1; D is undetermined. V dropped 7 bases and J dropped 7 bases, with 19 bases sitting between them. CDR3 length: 13 amino acids. Germline V gene sequence: CDR1 DFQATT, CDR2 SNEGSKA (reference sequence). CDR3 protein: CSVDRAKRFEAFF. CDR3 bases: TGCAGTGTCGACCGAGCGAAGCGATTTGAAGCTTTCTTT.

This clonotype was detected ten times or more. The chain uses TRBV2 and TRBJ2-1, with D possibly called TRBD1 or TRBD2 (6 bases each). The V and J ends lost 4 bases and 3 bases respectively, with 10 bases between them. Looked up from germline, CDR1 is SNHLY and CDR2 is FYNNEI. The CDR3 consists of 14 residues. CDR3 nucleotide sequence: TGTGCCAGCAGTGTGGGGGGCATCTACAATGAGCAGTTCTTC. Translated: CASSVGGIYNEQFF.

This clonotype was observed at least ten times. Sequence at one end of the junction differs from germline and may be a read error. V gene TRBV4-1 combines with J gene TRBJ2-1, with D unresolved. From germline, CDR1 is MGHRA and CDR2 YSYEKL. This CDR3 is built from 13 residues. This CDR3 is CASSLLPGNEQFF. The DNA of the CDR3 is TGCGCCAGCAGCCTTCTGCCCGGTAATGAACAGTTCTTC.

V gene TRBV11-3 combines with J gene TRBJ2-2; D might be TRBD1 or TRBD2, each matching 6 bases. V lost 3 bases and J lost 7, with 15 bases in between. Per the germline V gene, CDR1 is SGHNT and CDR2 is YENEEA. The CDR3 length is 15 residues. The CDR3 spells CASSFQPGAGGELFF. CDR3 in DNA: TGTGCCAGCAGCTTTCAGCCGGGGGCAGGCGGGGAGCTGTTTTTT. The whole variable domain, remainder taken from reference TRBV11-3 and TRBJ2-2, is EAGVVQSPRYKIIEKKQPVAFWCNPISGHNTLYWYLQNLGQGPELLIRYENEEAVDDSQLPKDRFSAERLKGVDSTLKIQPAELGDSAVYLCASSFQPGAGGELFFGEGSRLTVL.